This TCR beta chain emerged from a study of T-cell reconstitution after alpha-beta-depleted transplantation in children. This clonotype was counted a few times. The CDR3 runs 17 residues. Germline V CDR1 and CDR2: DFQATT, SNEGSKA (reference sequence). Trimming cost V 1 base and J 1 base; bases outside gene matches: 11. Unique molecular identifiers were incorporated during preparation of the TCRbeta library. Each CDR3 protein is one row after TCRdb ran MiXCR on the PCR reads. The data hold 240,000 or so distinct CDR3 sequences, with around 11% observed a single time. The TCR was taken from a human donor who donated a stem cell graft to a child with acute lymphoblastic leukemia. Sequenced material: PBMCs from the stem cell graft donor, taken from the stem cell graft. This chain connects TRBV20-1 to TRBJ2-5; TRBD1 agrees at 8 bases. CDR3 in amino acids: CSARGRRTGISQETQYF. The CDR3 DNA is TGCAGTGCTAGAGGCCGGCGGACAGGGATCTCCCAAGAGACCCAGTACTTC.